A single sample is the source of the 6 T cell receptor beta chains below, sequenced in a study of PD-L1 blockade in urothelial cancer. Only in-frame clones appear in the TCRdb table, and some are missing; sequencing was by immunoSEQ multiplex PCR. The sample carries tens of thousands of clones, 87% recorded once. Sequenced here: PBMCs, sampled around atezolizumab (anti-PD-L1) treatment. Receptor source: an older woman with urothelial cancer.

The chain has TRBV5-6 and TRBJ2-1; perhaps TRBD1 as D (5 bases). V lost 1 base and J 10 bases, leaving 12 bases between the germline ends. The germline V gene has CDR1 SGHDT and CDR2 YYEEEE. The CDR3 covers 13 residues. CDR3: CASSLLQGKEQFF. The CDR3, as DNA: TGTGCCAGCAGCTTGCTCCAGGGTAAAGAGCAGTTCTTC.

The gene calls are TRBV30 and TRBJ2-7, with 9 bases matching TRBD2. Germline V gene sequence: CDR1 GTSNPN, CDR2 SVGIG (reference sequence). The V segment lost 2 bases and the J segment 2 bases; nucleotides outside the gene matches: 4. This CDR3 comprises 14 residues. DNA for the CDR3: TGTGCCTGGAGTCGACTAGCGGCCCCCTACGAGCAGTACTTC. It encodes CAWSRLAAPYEQYF.

This sequence joins TRBV19 and TRBJ2-7; 10 bases agree with TRBD2. Germline CDR1 LNHDA, CDR2 SQIVND (reference sequence). This CDR3 comprises 16 residues. J was trimmed by 3 bases and V by 3 bases; bases with no gene match: 8. This CDR3 is CASSMRGGTSVYEQYF. The CDR3 DNA reads TGTGCCAGTAGTATGAGGGGAGGGACTAGCGTCTACGAGCAGTACTTC.

J is TRBJ2-5 and V is TRBV5-1; 7 bases match TRBD2. Germline V gives CDR1 SGHRS, CDR2 YFSETQ. With V trimmed by 0 bases and J by 6 bases, 8 bases remained unmatched. The CDR3 spans 15 residues. CDR3 loop: CASSLGPPGGKTQYF. Written as DNA, the CDR3 is TGCGCCAGCAGCTTGGGACCTCCGGGGGGAAAGACCCAGTACTTC.

The gene calls are TRBV30 and TRBJ1-2; 9 bases fit TRBD1. V lost 3 bases, J lost 1 base, and 9 bases stayed unmatched. The CDR3 is made up of 16 amino acids. CDR1 is GTSNPN and CDR2 is SVGIG in the germline V gene (reference sequence). This chain's CDR3 is CAWRGIGQGFNYGYTF. CDR3 nucleotide sequence: TGTGCCTGGAGGGGGATTGGACAGGGGTTTAACTATGGCTACACCTTC.

The chain uses TRBV19 and TRBJ1-5; a weak D match, TRBD1 (6 bases). Trimming took off 2 bases at V and 6 bases at J, with 17 bases between the two ends. The CDR3 runs to 16 residues. Germline V gene sequence: CDR1 LNHDA, CDR2 SQIVND (reference sequence). For the CDR3, the DNA is TGTGCCAGTAGTATATACGGCAGGGGTTCCCCTCAGCCCCAGCATTTT. This encodes CASSIYGRGSPQPQHF.